This T cell receptor beta chain was profiled in a study of blood T cell repertoires in COVID-19. Study details: Samples taken during acute and convalescent COVID-19 were collected in the United States, Italy and Spain. Sources were T cells, B-cell-depleted T cells, or PBMCs; the material itself was cDNA or gDNA.

V was cut by 3 bases and J by 8 bases, with 10 bases left in between. Germline-derived CDR1 and CDR2 are SGHTA and FQGNSA. CDR3 length: 13 amino acids. Original handling: By means of reference gene primer amplification, nucleated cell counts were estimated. Generated by immunoSEQ multiplex PCR, the TCRdb table keeps only in-frame clones and is missing some. The V and J calls and the clone size are those of that table, but D and trimming were determined from the DNA. The profile shows about 130,000 clones, about 80% of them singletons. Sequenced material: peripheral blood. The genes are TRBV7-2 and TRBJ1-4, with a tentative D call TRBD1 (6 bases). The source is a woman older than 75 with acute or convalescent COVID-19. CDR3 residues: CASSFRGEEKLFF. The CDR3 DNA sequence: TGTGCCAGCAGCTTCAGGGGCGAAGAAAAACTGTTTTTT.